The clone carrying this TCR beta chain was counted a single time. Its specificity is not known. The data belong to a study of shared clonotypes between healthy human individuals. Per the germline V gene, CDR1 is SGHRS and CDR2 is YFSETQ. Trimming took 5 bases from V and 9 from J, leaving 21 bases between them. The CDR3 extends over 16 amino acids. Overall study results and limits: Exclusively blood specimens were collected; tissue repertoires likely differ. Inspection by rarefaction showed sorted-subset sequencing to be incomplete despite large depth.

When replicate PCRs were run on sorted subsets, they used approximately 0.2 ug DNA, around 33,000 T cell genomes. In the original workflow: Sequence data from immunoSEQ were junction-only and lacked quality scores; consequently, filtering differed. Method: immunoSEQ multiplex PCR; TCRdb's copy keeps in-frame clones and lacks some. The DNA was the basis for D and trimming; V, J and clone size are from that table. The sample carries some 2,500,000 clones, under 95% recorded once. V is TRBV5-1 and J is TRBJ1-6, with D possibly matching TRBD1 (5 bases). The sequencing sample was made of naive CD4+ T cells from PBMCs. Subset indicated: CD45RA+ positively selected. The clonotype was recovered from a man younger than 30 in good health. Some clones in this sample may be carry-over from other donors' samples. CDR3 in DNA: TGCGCCAGCAGGCTGGAGCCCCCAGGGATAGGTTCACCCCTCCACTTT. It yields the protein CASRLEPPGIGSPLHF.